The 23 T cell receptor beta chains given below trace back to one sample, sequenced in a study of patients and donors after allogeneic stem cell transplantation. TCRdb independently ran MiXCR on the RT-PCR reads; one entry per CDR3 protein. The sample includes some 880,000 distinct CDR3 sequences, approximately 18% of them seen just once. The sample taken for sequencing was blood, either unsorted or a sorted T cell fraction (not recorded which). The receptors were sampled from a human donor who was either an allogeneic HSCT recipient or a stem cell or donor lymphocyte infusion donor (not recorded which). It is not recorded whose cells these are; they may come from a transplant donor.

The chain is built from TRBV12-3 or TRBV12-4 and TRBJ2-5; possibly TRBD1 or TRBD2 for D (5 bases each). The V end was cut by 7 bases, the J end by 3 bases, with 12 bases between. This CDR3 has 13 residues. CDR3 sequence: CASTGPLEETQYF. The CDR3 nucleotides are TGTGCCAGCACGGGACCCTTGGAAGAGACCCAGTACTTC.

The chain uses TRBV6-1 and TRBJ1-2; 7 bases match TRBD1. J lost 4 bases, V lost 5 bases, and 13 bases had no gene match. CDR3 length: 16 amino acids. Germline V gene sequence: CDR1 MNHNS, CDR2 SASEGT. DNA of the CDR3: TGTGCCAGCAGTCAGACCGGGACAGCCTTTGGCTATGGCTACACCTTC. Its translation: CASSQTGTAFGYGYTF.

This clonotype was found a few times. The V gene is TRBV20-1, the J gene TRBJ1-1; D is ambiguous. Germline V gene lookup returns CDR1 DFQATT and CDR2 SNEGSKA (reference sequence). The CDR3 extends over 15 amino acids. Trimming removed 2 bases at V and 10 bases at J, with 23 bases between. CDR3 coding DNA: TGCAGTGCTAGAACTCGCCCGGAGGTCAAAAGTGGAGCTTTCTTT. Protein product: CSARTRPEVKSGAFF.

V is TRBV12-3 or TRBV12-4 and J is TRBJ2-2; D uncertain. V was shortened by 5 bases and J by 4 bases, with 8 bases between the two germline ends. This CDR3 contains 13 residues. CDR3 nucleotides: TGTGCCAGCAGTGGACGGTTCACCGGGGAGCTGTTTTTT. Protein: CASSGRFTGELFF.

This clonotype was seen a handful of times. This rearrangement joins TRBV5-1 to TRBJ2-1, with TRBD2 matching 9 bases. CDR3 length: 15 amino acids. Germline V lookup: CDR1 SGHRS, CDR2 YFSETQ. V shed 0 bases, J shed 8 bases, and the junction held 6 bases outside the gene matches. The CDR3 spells CASSLALAGRDEQFF. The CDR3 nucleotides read TGCGCCAGCAGCTTGGCCCTAGCGGGGCGAGATGAGCAGTTCTTC.

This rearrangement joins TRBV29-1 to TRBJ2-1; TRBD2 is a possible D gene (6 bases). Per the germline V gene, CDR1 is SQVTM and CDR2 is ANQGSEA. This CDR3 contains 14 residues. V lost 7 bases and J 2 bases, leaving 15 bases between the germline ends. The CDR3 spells CSGSGTLTYNEQFF. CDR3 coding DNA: TGCAGCGGATCCGGGACTCTTACCTACAATGAGCAGTTCTTC.

The CDR3 loop is CAIRPGTGAGDTQYF. CDR3 nucleotide sequence: TGTGCCATCAGACCCGGGACAGGGGCGGGAGATACGCAGTATTTT. The chain is built from TRBV10-3 and TRBJ2-3; 10 bases match TRBD1. The CDR3 extends over 15 amino acids. Germline V CDR1 and CDR2: ENHRY, SYGVKD. V gave up 6 bases and J gave up 5 bases; unmatched junction bases: 8.

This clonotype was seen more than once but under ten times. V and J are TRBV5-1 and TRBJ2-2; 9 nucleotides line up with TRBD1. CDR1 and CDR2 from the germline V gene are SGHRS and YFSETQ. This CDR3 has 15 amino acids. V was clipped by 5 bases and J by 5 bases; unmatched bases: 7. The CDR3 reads CASSLWTGVTGELFF. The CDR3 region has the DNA TGCGCCAGCAGTCTCTGGACAGGGGTGACCGGGGAGCTGTTTTTT.

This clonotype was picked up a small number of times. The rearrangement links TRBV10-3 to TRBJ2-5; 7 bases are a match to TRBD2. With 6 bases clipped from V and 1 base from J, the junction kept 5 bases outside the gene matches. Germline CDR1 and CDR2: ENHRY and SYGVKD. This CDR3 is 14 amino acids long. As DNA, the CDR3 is TGTGCCATCAGCGAGGGAGGGCCCCAAGAGACCCAGTACTTC. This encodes CAISEGGPQETQYF.

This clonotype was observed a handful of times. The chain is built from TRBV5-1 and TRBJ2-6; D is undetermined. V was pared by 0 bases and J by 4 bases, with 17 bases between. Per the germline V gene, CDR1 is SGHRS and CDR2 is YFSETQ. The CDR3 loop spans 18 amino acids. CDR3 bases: TGCGCCAGCAGCTTGGCGTATGGTAAGGCTCTAGGGGCCAACGTCCTGACTTTC. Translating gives CASSLAYGKALGANVLTF.

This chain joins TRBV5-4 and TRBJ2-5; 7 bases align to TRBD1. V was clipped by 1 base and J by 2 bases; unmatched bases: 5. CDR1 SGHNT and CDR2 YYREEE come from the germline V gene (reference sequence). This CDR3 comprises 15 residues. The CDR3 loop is CASSLNLDRQETQYF. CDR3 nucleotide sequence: TGTGCCAGCAGCTTGAATCTGGACAGGCAAGAGACCCAGTACTTC.

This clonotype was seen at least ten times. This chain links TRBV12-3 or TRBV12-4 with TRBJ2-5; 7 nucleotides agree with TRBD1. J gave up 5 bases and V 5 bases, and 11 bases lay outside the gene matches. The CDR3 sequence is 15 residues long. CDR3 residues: CASSQPQTGLETQYF. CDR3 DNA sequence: TGTGCCAGCAGTCAACCTCAGACAGGGTTGGAGACCCAGTACTTC.

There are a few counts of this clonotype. The CDR3 region is CASIWTAQETQYF. The CDR3 DNA reads TGTGCCAGCATTTGGACAGCACAAGAGACCCAGTACTTC. V and J are TRBV6-1 and TRBJ2-5; maybe TRBD1 (6 bases). The CDR3 extends over 13 amino acids. The V gene's germline CDR1 is MNHNS and CDR2 SASEGT. V shed 7 bases and J shed 2 bases, with 11 bases lying between them.

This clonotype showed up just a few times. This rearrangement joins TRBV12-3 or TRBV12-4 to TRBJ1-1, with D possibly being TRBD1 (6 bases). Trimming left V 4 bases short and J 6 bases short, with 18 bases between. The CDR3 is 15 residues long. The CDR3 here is CASSWGGAAPAEAFF. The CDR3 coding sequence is TGTGCCAGCAGTTGGGGGGGGGCAGCCCCGGCTGAAGCTTTCTTT.

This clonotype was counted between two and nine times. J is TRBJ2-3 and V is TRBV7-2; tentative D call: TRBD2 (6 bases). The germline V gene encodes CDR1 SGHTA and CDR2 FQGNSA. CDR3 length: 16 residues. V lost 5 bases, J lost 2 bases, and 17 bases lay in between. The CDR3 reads CASSPAGTFPTDTQYF. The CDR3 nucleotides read TGTGCCAGCAGCCCTGCCGGGACTTTCCCCACAGATACGCAGTATTTT. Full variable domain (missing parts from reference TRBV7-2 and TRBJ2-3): GAGVSQSPSNKVTEKGKDVELRCDPISGHTALYWYRQSLGQGLEFLIYFQGNSAPDKSGLPSDRFSAERTGGSVSTLTIQRTQQEDSAVYLCASSPAGTFPTDTQYFGPGTRLTVL.

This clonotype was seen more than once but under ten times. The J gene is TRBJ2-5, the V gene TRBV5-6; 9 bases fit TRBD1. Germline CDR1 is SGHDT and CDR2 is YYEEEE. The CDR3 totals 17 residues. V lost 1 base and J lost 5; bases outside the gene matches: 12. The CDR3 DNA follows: TGTGCCAGCAGCTTGCGACAGGGGGGATCTACGTACGAGACCCAGTACTTC. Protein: CASSLRQGGSTYETQYF.

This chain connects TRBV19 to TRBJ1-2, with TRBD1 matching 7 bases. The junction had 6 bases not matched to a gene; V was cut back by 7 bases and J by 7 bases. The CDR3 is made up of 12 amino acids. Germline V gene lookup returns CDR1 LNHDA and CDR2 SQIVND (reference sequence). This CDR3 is CASKTGEGGYTF. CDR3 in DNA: TGTGCCAGTAAAACAGGGGAGGGTGGCTACACCTTC.

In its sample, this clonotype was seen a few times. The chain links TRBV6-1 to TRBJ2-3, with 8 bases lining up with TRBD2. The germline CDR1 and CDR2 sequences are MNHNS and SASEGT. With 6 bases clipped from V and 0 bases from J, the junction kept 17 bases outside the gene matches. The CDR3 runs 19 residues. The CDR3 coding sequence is TGTGCCAGCAGCCTCCAAGGAGCGGGGGCTGGCAGTAGCACAGATACGCAGTATTTT. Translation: CASSLQGAGAGSSTDTQYF.

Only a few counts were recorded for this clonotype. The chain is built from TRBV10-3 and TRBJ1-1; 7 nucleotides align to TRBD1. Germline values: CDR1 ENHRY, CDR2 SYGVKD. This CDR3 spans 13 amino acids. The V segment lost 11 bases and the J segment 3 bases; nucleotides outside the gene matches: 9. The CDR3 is CAALRQGDTEAFF. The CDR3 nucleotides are TGTGCCGCACTCCGTCAGGGGGACACTGAAGCTTTCTTT.

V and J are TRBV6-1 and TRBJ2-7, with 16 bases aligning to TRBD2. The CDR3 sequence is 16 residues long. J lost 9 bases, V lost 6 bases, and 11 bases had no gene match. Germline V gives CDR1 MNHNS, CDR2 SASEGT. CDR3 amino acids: CASSRTGTSGRVTQYF. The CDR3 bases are TGTGCCAGCAGCCGAACCGGGACTAGCGGGAGGGTCACGCAGTACTTC.

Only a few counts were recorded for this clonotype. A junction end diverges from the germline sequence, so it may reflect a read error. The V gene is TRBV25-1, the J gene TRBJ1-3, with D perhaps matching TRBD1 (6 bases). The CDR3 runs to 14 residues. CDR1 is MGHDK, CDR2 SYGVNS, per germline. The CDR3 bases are TGTGCCAGCATAGCCGGGACATCTGAAAACACCATATATTTT. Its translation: CASIAGTSENTIYF.

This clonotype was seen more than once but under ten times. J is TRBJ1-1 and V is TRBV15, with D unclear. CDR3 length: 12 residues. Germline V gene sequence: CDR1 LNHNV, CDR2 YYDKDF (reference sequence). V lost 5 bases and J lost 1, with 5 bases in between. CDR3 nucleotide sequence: TGTGCCACCAGCTACACGAACACTGAAGCTTTCTTT. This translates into CATSYTNTEAFF.

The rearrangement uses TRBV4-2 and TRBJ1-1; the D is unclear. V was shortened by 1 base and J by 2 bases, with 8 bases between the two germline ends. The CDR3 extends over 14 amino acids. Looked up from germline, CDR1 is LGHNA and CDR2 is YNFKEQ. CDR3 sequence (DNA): TGTGCCAGCAGCCAAGCCGGCCTCAACACTGAAGCTTTCTTT. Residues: CASSQAGLNTEAFF.